This note documents a single TCR beta chain sequence. These data are taken from a study of blood T cell repertoires in COVID-19. Clones were read by immunoSEQ multiplex PCR, and TCRdb kept only the in-frame ones, dropping some. The table records about 71,000 clones, approximately 80% of them present only once. The CDR3 runs 15 residues. V lost 3 bases, J lost 2 bases, and 14 bases lay in between. CDR1 is LNHDA and CDR2 is SQIVND in the germline V gene (reference sequence). The receptor's source is a man in his 70s with acute or convalescent COVID-19. The rearrangement uses TRBV19 and TRBJ2-7; perhaps TRBD2 as D (6 bases). Sequencing input: peripheral blood. The chain's CDR3 is CASSILGTGTYEQYF. CDR3 DNA sequence: TGTGCCAGTAGTATCTTAGGGACTGGCACCTACGAGCAGTACTTC. The full variable domain, completed using reference TRBV19 and TRBJ2-7, is DGGITQSPKYLFRKEGQNVTLSCEQNLNHDAMYWYRQDPGQGLRLIYYSQIVNDFQKGDIAEGYSVSREKKESFPLTVTSAQKNPTAFYLCASSILGTGTYEQYFGPGTRLTVT.